The present T cell receptor (beta chain) was sequenced within a study of blood T cell repertoires in COVID-19. Study as a whole: Samples came from the United States, Italy and Spain, spanning acute and convalescent COVID-19. From T cells, B-cell-depleted T cells, or PBMCs came the material, which was cDNA or gDNA.

Methods used by the authors: Estimates of nucleated cell counts were drawn from the amplification of reference gene primers. Produced via immunoSEQ multiplex PCR; TCRdb's table is partial and in-frame only. The V and J calls and the clone size are those of that table, but D and trimming were determined from the DNA. The data hold 250,000 to 300,000 clones, with around 89% observed a single time. The receptor comes from a woman aged 60-75 years with COVID-19, enrolled during active disease. The sequenced sample consisted of peripheral blood.

The CDR3 DNA follows: TGTGCCAGCAGCTTAGCGCTCGGGGAACCCACTTGGGGAGCTTTCTTT. Its protein is CASSLALGEPTWGAFF. The chain uses TRBV7-2 and TRBJ1-1, with D unclear. The germline V gene has CDR1 SGHTA and CDR2 FQGNSA. Trimming left V 0 bases short and J 10 bases short, with 21 bases between. The CDR3 extends over 16 amino acids.